The 19 T cell receptor beta chains below were found in one sample sequenced in a study of cytomegalovirus exposure and HLA in healthy donors. PCR was performed using 60 Vbeta and 13 Jbeta primers. The protocol was immunoSEQ multiplex PCR, while the TCRdb copy is restricted to in-frame clones and leaves out a portion. The table shows some 110,000 clones, with about two thirds occurring only once. Sequenced material: PBMCs. The origin of the receptors is a boy between 10 and 17 years old in good health and CMV-seronegative.

As to this clone: One junction end does not reproduce the germline sequence, and a read error may be involved. The chain couples TRBV7-9 to TRBJ1-2; no firm D call. CDR1 is SEHNR, CDR2 FQNEAQ, per germline (reference sequence). The CDR3 spans 13 residues. In DNA, the CDR3 is TGTGCCAACAGCTTAAATCCCTTCTATGGCTACACCTTC. This encodes CANSLNPFYGYTF.

This clone was seen more than once but under ten times. The chain has TRBV15 and TRBJ1-5; 9 bases are a match to TRBD1. The V segment lost 4 bases and the J segment 4 bases; nucleotides outside the gene matches: 5. The CDR3 is 15 amino acids. The germline gives CDR1 LNHNV, CDR2 YYDKDF (reference sequence). CDR3 DNA sequence: TGTGCCACCAGCAACTACAGGGGGCGGAATCAGCCCCAGCATTTT. Protein sequence: CATSNYRGRNQPQHF.

V gene TRBV5-1 combines with J gene TRBJ1-6; D possibly corresponds to TRBD1 (5 bases). CDR3 length equals 14 residues. In germline, CDR1 is SGHRS, CDR2 YFSETQ. Trimming took 0 bases from V and 10 from J, leaving 11 bases between them. The CDR3: CASSLEPGPSPLHF. CDR3 nucleotide sequence: TGCGCCAGCAGCTTGGAACCAGGGCCATCACCCCTCCACTTT.

The rearrangement joins TRBV5-1 to TRBJ1-1; D is uncertain. In germline, CDR1 is SGHRS, CDR2 YFSETQ. Trimming removed 4 bases at V and 0 bases at J, with 10 bases between. CDR3 size: 14 residues. The CDR3 loop reads CASSPLTVNTEAFF. CDR3 DNA sequence: TGCGCCAGCAGCCCCCTAACCGTGAACACTGAAGCTTTCTTT.

The chain employs TRBV25-1 and TRBJ1-6; 7 bases line up with TRBD1. The V gene end was trimmed by 1 base and the J gene end by 13 bases; junction bases not matched to a gene: 13. The CDR3 sequence is 16 residues long. CDR1 is MGHDK and CDR2 is SYGVNS in the germline V gene. The CDR3 DNA follows: TGTGCCAGCAGTGAATCCCTGCCAGGGGGTCATAGGCCCCTCCACTTT. Protein product: CASSESLPGGHRPLHF.

V usage is TRBV9 and J usage is TRBJ2-3; TRBD2 is a possible D gene (5 bases). The CDR3 sequence is 14 residues long. CDR1 and CDR2 (germline): SGDLS, YYNGEE. Trimming removed 6 bases from V and 8 bases from J, with 19 bases in between. The chain's CDR3 is CASTEEGGFGTQYF. Written as DNA, the CDR3 is TGTGCCAGCACCGAAGAGGGTGGGTTTGGTACGCAGTATTTT.

The V and J genes are TRBV6-1 and TRBJ1-1; TRBD1 matches 7 bases. With 8 bases clipped from V and 4 bases from J, the junction kept 10 bases outside the gene matches. The CDR3 contains 14 residues. Germline CDR1 is MNHNS and CDR2 is SASEGT. DNA for the CDR3: TGTGCCAGCCTTGTCGACAGGGCGAGCACTGAAGCTTTCTTT. This encodes CASLVDRASTEAFF.

V and J are TRBV5-1 and TRBJ2-7; no clear D. The CDR3 runs 15 residues. V was cut by 0 bases and J by 8 bases, with 18 bases left in between. Germline V CDR1 and CDR2: SGHRS, YFSETQ. CDR3 sequence reads: CASSLDMAASGKQYF. The CDR3 bases are TGCGCCAGCAGCTTGGATATGGCAGCTTCAGGCAAGCAGTACTTC.

This sequence joins TRBV10-3 and TRBJ2-2; TRBD1 matches 8 bases. V gave up 4 bases and J gave up 3 bases; unmatched junction bases: 1. The length of the CDR3 is 14 residues. Germline V gene data show CDR1 as ENHRY and CDR2 as SYGVKD. The CDR3 DNA reads TGTGCCATCAGTGCGGACAGGGACACCGGGGAGCTGTTTTTT. Protein: CAISADRDTGELFF.

This clone has only a few counts. CDR3 nucleotide sequence: TGTGCCAGCAGTGAGTGGGGGACAGGGGGCGAGCAGTACTTC. Translated: CASSEWGTGGEQYF. The V and J genes are TRBV2 and TRBJ2-7; 11 bases agree with TRBD1. This CDR3 comprises 14 residues. The germline V gene encodes CDR1 SNHLY and CDR2 FYNNEI. Trimming at V came to 3 bases and at J to 6 bases, leaving 4 bases not matched to a gene.

There are a few counts of this clone. The chain employs TRBV11-2 and TRBJ2-7; the match to TRBD2 covers 8 bases. The CDR3 sequence is 15 residues long. V shed 1 base, J shed 1 base, and the junction held 3 bases outside the gene matches. Germline V gene sequence: CDR1 SGHAT, CDR2 FQNNGV. This CDR3 is CASSLVAGISYEQYF. Written as DNA, the CDR3 is TGTGCCAGCAGCTTAGTAGCGGGAATTTCCTACGAGCAGTACTTC. The whole variable domain, remainder taken from reference TRBV11-2 and TRBJ2-7, is EAGVAQSPRYKIIEKRQSVAFWCNPISGHATLYWYQQILGQGPKLLIQFQNNGVVDDSQLPKDRFSAERLKGVDSTLKIQPAKLEDSAVYLCASSLVAGISYEQYFGPGTRLTVT.

The rearrangement uses TRBV10-1 and TRBJ2-2; D uncertain. This CDR3 contains 16 residues. CDR1 and CDR2 (germline): WNHNN, SYGVQD (reference sequence). V lost 8 bases to trimming and J lost 0 bases, with 16 bases between them. The CDR3 bases are TGCGCCAGCCCCCTAAGATCAGGTTCGAACACCGGGGAGCTGTTTTTT. It yields the protein CASPLRSGSNTGELFF.

The chain links TRBV6-5 to TRBJ2-1; 7 positions agree with TRBD2. V gave up 6 bases and J gave up 9 bases; unmatched junction bases: 14. The V gene's germline CDR1 is MNHEY and CDR2 SVGAGI. This CDR3 contains 15 residues. CDR3 DNA sequence: TGTGCCAGCAGCCGGACGGGGGGAGAGAGGGGTGAGCAGTTCTTC. This sequence encodes CASSRTGGERGEQFF.

This clone showed up just a few times. The chain couples TRBV2 to TRBJ2-1, with D unresolved. The germline CDR1 and CDR2 sequences are SNHLY and FYNNEI. This CDR3 region has 12 residues. Trimming left V 10 bases short and J 9 bases short, with 16 bases between. CDR3 sequence: CATKELTTEQFF. The CDR3, as DNA: TGTGCCACCAAAGAACTAACGACTGAGCAGTTCTTC. The variable domain in full, with the rest retrieved from reference TRBV2 and TRBJ2-1, is EPEVTQTPSHQVTQMGQEVILRCVPISNHLYFYWYRQILGQKVEFLVSFYNNEISEKSEIFDDQFSVERPDGSNFTLKIRSTKLEDSAMYFCATKELTTEQFFGPGTRLTVL.

The count of this clone is one. The chain uses TRBV5-1 and TRBJ2-7; TRBD1 matches 9 bases. The J segment lost 6 bases and the V segment lost 5 bases, leaving 9 bases of the junction unmatched. The V gene's germline CDR1 is SGHRS and CDR2 YFSETQ. The CDR3 contains 14 residues. The DNA for the CDR3 is TGCGCCAGCAGGCCGGGACAGGGAAAAGGCGAGCAGTACTTC. Translation: CASRPGQGKGEQYF.

Of note for this clone: Here the CDR3 omits its conserved ending phenylalanine or tryptophan, so a read error is the likely source. The chain couples TRBV2 to TRBJ1-5; 7 bases align to TRBD1. Per germline, CDR1 SNHLY and CDR2 FYNNEI. V was pared by 7 bases and J by 3 bases, with 9 bases of the junction left unmatched. The CDR3 extends over 15 amino acids. CDR3 bases: TGTGCCAGCATGCTTTGGACAGGCCACAATCAGCCCCAGCATGTT. The encoded protein is CASMLWTGHNQPQHV.

V usage is TRBV2 and J usage is TRBJ2-6, with 7 bases aligning to TRBD1. Germline CDR1 and CDR2: SNHLY and FYNNEI. The CDR3 covers 16 residues. Unmatched junction bases numbered 9, after V lost 9 bases and J lost 1 base. CDR3 DNA: TGTGCCAGTCGACAGGGTTTCATGTCTGGGGCCAACGTCCTGACTTTC. Translating it yields CASRQGFMSGANVLTF.

This clone was observed once. J is TRBJ2-6 and V is TRBV7-8, with TRBD1 identical over 9 bases. V dropped 3 bases and J dropped 2; count of bases not matched to a gene: 8. This CDR3 region has 18 residues. Germline CDR1 and CDR2: SGHVS and FQNEAQ. Here the CDR3 DNA reads TGTGCCAGCAGCTTTAGGGGACAGGGAGTGGCTGGGGCCAACGTCCTGACTTTC. Encoded protein: CASSFRGQGVAGANVLTF.

The chain links TRBV27 to TRBJ2-5; tentative D call: TRBD1 (6 bases). The germline V gene encodes CDR1 MNHEY and CDR2 SMNVEV (reference sequence). The CDR3 is 12 residues long. The V end was cut by 4 bases, the J end by 5 bases, with 8 bases between. CDR3 in amino acids: CASSYREETQYF. CDR3 nucleotide sequence: TGTGCCAGCAGTTACAGGGAGGAGACCCAGTACTTC.